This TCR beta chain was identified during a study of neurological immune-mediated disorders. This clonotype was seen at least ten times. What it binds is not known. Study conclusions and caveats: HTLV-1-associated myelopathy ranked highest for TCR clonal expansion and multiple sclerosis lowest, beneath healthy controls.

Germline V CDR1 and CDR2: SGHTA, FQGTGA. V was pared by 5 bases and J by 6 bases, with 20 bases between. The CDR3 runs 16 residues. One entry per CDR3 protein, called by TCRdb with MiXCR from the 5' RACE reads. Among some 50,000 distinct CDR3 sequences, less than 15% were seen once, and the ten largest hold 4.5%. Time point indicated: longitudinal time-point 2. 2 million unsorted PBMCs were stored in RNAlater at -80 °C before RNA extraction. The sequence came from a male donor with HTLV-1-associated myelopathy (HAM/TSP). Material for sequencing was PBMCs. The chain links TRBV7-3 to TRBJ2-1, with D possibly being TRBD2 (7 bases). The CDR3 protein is CASSRPGGGQGNEQFF. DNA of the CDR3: TGTGCCAGCAGCCGTCCTGGGGGGGGGCAGGGCAATGAGCAGTTCTTC.